This T cell receptor (beta chain) was identified in a study of CD8 T cells in Susac syndrome. A word on this clonotype: Its antigen remains unknown.

Looked up from germline, CDR1 is KGHSH and CDR2 is LQKENI. Between the trimmed V and J ends, which lost 3 bases and 2 bases, there was a span of 15 bases. The CDR3 totals 16 residues. Reverse transcription of roughly 0.5 to 1 ug RNA was performed with random hexamers. TCRdb independently ran MiXCR on the immunoSEQ multiplex PCR reads; one entry per CDR3 protein. The sample lists 150,000 to 200,000 distinct CDR3 sequences, over 85% seen once, with approximately 0.14% in the top ten. Study-wide points: It was acknowledged in the study that its TCR sequencing and HLA analysis involved a relatively small number of individuals.

Sequenced: CD4+ T cells from PBMCs. The origin of this receptor is a human donor in good health. This chain links TRBV18 with TRBJ2-3; TRBD1 or TRBD2 may be the D gene (5 bases each). This CDR3 reads CASSPYGAVNTDTQYF. The DNA of the CDR3 is TGTGCCAGCTCACCGTACGGGGCTGTCAACACAGATACGCAGTATTTT.